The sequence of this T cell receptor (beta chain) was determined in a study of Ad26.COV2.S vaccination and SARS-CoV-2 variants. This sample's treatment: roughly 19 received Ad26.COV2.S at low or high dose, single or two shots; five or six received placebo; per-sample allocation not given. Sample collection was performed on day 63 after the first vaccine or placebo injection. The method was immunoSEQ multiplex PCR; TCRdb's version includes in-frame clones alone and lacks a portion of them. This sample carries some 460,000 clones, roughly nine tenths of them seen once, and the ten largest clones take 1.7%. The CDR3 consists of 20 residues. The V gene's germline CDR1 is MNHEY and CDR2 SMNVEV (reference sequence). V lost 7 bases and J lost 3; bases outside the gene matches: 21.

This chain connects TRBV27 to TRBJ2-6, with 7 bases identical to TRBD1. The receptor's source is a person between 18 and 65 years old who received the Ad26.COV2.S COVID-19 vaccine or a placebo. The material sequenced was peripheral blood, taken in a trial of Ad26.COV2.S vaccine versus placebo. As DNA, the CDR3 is TGTGCCAGCATTCTAAAACCTCCGGGACAGAACTGGTTTGGGGCCAACGTCCTGACTTTC. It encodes CASILKPPGQNWFGANVLTF.